This T cell receptor (beta chain) was sequenced for a study of regulatory dendritic cells for organ transplantation. The CDR3 runs to 11 residues. V gave up 2 bases and J gave up 11 bases, with 6 bases separating them. The germline CDR1 and CDR2 sequences are MNHEY and SVGAGI. Worth noting for this clone: The antigen remains unidentified.

Study-level points and caveats: Mature dendritic cells appeared to drive more memory CD8+ clonal expansion than regulatory ones. Naive T cells showed high diversity, memory cells less, memory CD8+ least. Alloreactive memory CD8+ T cell pools varied considerably between individuals.

FACS sorted CD4+ or CD8+ T cells into CD45RA+ naive and CD45RO+ memory. TCRdb's table, derived via immunoSEQ multiplex PCR, lists solely in-frame clones and lacks some. This sample has over 8,500 clones, with under 80% found just once. The J gene is TRBJ2-2, the V gene TRBV6-5, with D possibly matching TRBD1 (6 bases). The receptor was isolated from a human donor in good health. The sample was memory CD8+ T cells from blood. Documented subset: CD45RO+ memory T cells. CDR3 bases: TGTGCCAGCAGTTACGGGACAGAGCTGTTTTTT. Protein: CASSYGTELFF.